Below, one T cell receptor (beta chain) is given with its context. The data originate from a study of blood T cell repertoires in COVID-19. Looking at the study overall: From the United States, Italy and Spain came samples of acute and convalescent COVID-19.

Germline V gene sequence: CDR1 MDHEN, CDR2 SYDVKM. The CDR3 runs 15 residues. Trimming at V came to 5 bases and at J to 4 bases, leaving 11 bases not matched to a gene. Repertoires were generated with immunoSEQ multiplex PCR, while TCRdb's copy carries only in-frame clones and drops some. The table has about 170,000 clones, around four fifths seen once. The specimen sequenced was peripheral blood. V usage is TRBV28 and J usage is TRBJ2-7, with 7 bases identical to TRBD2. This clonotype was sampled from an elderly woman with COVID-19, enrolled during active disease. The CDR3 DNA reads TGTGCCAGCAGTGACTGGGGGGAGGGCCCGTACGAGCAGTACTTC. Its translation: CASSDWGEGPYEQYF.